This passage covers 13 T cell receptor beta chains from one sample sequenced in a study of blood T cells in healthy people across ages. Alongside a J-beta primer mix, a sample-barcoded 5' primer served in a second PCR lasting about 7 to 11 cycles. TCRdb fed the 5' RACE reads into MiXCR, producing one record per CDR3 protein. The sample lists hundreds of thousands of distinct CDR3 sequences; around three fifths were seen once. What was sequenced was blood. These receptors were taken from a middle-aged man in good health.

This rearrangement joins TRBV29-1 to TRBJ2-7, with D perhaps TRBD1 or TRBD2 (6 bases each). The germline gives CDR1 SQVTM, CDR2 ANQGSEA. Trimming removed 1 base at V and 5 bases at J, with 12 bases between. The CDR3 has 13 amino acids. The CDR3 loop is CSVEAGATDEQYF. The CDR3 DNA reads TGCAGCGTTGAAGCGGGGGCAACAGACGAGCAGTACTTC.

The V and J genes are TRBV5-6 and TRBJ2-7; no reliable D call. There are 13 residues in the CDR3. Germline V gene lookup returns CDR1 SGHDT and CDR2 YYEEEE. Trimming took 4 bases from V and 4 from J, leaving 12 bases between them. The CDR3 DNA reads TGTGCCAGCAGCCCATCGTTGGGGTACGAGCAGTACTTC. Its translation: CASSPSLGYEQYF.

This clonotype was recorded a few times. The chain combines TRBV7-2 with TRBJ2-1, with 7 bases aligning to TRBD2. The length of the CDR3 is 17 residues. The trim removed 0 bases at V and 0 bases at J, leaving 5 bases unmatched. Germline-derived CDR1 and CDR2 are SGHTA and FQGNSA. The DNA of the CDR3 is TGTGCCAGCAGCTTAGCGGGAGGACTAGACTCCTACAATGAGCAGTTCTTC. This encodes CASSLAGGLDSYNEQFF.

V usage is TRBV5-1 and J usage is TRBJ2-6; D gene ambiguous. The V gene lost 3 bases and the J gene lost 0 bases, with 7 bases spanning the gap. CDR1 SGHRS and CDR2 YFSETQ come from the germline V gene. The CDR3 sequence is 15 residues long. The CDR3 DNA is TGCGCCAGCAGCTCCGATCCCTCTGGGGCCAACGTCCTGACTTTC. The encoded protein is CASSSDPSGANVLTF.

There are a few counts of this clonotype. The chain uses TRBV28 and TRBJ2-5; weak D call: TRBD2 (5 bases). The CDR3 runs to 16 residues. V shed 4 bases and J shed 5 bases, with 20 bases lying between them. Germline assignment: CDR1 MDHEN and CDR2 SYDVKM. The CDR3 is CASSSRSSGDWETQYF. The CDR3 bases are TGTGCCAGCAGTTCCCGCTCGAGCGGAGACTGGGAGACCCAGTACTTC.

This clonotype was counted a few times. V is TRBV20-1 and J is TRBJ2-3, with TRBD2 matching over 14 bases. Germline V gene data show CDR1 as DFQATT and CDR2 as SNEGSKA (reference sequence). The CDR3 is made up of 16 amino acids. CDR3 region: CRGLAGDTGGTDTQYF. The CDR3 DNA follows: TGCAGGGGACTAGCGGGAGACACCGGGGGCACAGATACGCAGTATTTT.

V usage is TRBV12-3 or TRBV12-4 and J usage is TRBJ1-6; D gene ambiguous. The V end was cut by 1 base, the J end by 10 bases, with 14 bases between. The CDR3 loop spans 15 amino acids. The CDR3 is CASSLVGRFGSPLHF. In nucleotides, the CDR3 is TGTGCCAGCAGTTTAGTTGGCAGGTTTGGGTCACCCCTCCACTTT.

This clonotype appeared a few times. The chain combines TRBV25-1 with TRBJ2-4; 7 nucleotides align to TRBD2. The germline V gene encodes CDR1 MGHDK and CDR2 SYGVNS. The V gene end was trimmed by 1 base and the J gene end by 13 bases; junction bases not matched to a gene: 10. The CDR3 spans 14 residues. CDR3 DNA: TGTGCCAGCAGTGAATTGATGACGGCGGGGGAGCAGTACTTC. Protein: CASSELMTAGEQYF.

This sequence joins TRBV10-3 and TRBJ2-7; D is possibly TRBD1 or TRBD2 (5 bases each). Trimming shortened V by 6 bases and J by 5 bases, and 11 bases separated the two germline ends. Germline values: CDR1 ENHRY, CDR2 SYGVKD. The CDR3 runs to 12 residues. CDR3 sequence (DNA): TGTGCCATCAGGGGACCCGGAGACGAGCAGTACTTC. Translated, it gives CAIRGPGDEQYF.

The sample holds a few counts of this clonotype. The V call is TRBV5-1, the J call TRBJ1-1; no clear D gene. Deletions cut 2 bases from V and 4 bases from J, with 9 bases between. The germline V gene has CDR1 SGHRS and CDR2 YFSETQ. The CDR3 sequence is 13 residues long. The CDR3, as DNA: TGCGCCAGCAGCTTTAACAGCCGCACTGAAGCTTTCTTT. Translating it yields CASSFNSRTEAFF.

This clonotype appeared a single time. The chain has TRBV4-1 and TRBJ2-4; 9 bases align to TRBD1. The trim removed 6 bases at V and 15 bases at J, leaving 21 bases unmatched. CDR3 length: 16 residues. Germline V lookup: CDR1 MGHRA, CDR2 YSYEKL. This CDR3 reads CASSQKRTGDMHSRYF. The CDR3, as DNA: TGCGCCAGCAGTCAGAAGAGGACAGGGGACATGCACAGCAGGTACTTC.

V gene TRBV18 combines with J gene TRBJ2-7, with 8 bases fitting TRBD1. V dropped 0 bases and J dropped 5; count of bases not matched to a gene: 3. CDR1 is KGHSH, CDR2 LQKENI, per germline. There are 14 residues in the CDR3. The CDR3 nucleotides read TGTGCCAGCTCACCACCGGGACAGGTTAACGAGCAGTACTTC. Translation: CASSPPGQVNEQYF.

The chain combines TRBV14 with TRBJ2-6; D unresolved. The CDR3 is 15 amino acids. Germline V CDR1 and CDR2: SGHDN, FVKESK. Trimming took 4 bases from V and 0 from J, leaving 7 bases between them. CDR3 residues: CASSPSYSGANVLTF. The CDR3 DNA reads TGTGCCAGCAGCCCCAGTTACTCTGGGGCCAACGTCCTGACTTTC.